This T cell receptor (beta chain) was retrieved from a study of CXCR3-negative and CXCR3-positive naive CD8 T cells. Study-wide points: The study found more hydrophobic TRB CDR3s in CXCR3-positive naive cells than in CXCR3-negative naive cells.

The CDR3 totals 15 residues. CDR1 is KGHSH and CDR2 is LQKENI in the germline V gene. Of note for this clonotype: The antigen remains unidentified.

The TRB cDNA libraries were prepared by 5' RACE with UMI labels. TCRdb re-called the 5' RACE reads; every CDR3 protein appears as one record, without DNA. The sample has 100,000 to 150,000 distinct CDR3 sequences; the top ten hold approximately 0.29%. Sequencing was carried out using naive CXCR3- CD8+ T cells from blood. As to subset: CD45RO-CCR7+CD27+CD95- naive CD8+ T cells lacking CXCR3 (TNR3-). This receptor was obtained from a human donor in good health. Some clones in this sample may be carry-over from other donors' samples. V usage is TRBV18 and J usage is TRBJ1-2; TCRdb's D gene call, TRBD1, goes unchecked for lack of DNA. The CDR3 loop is CASSPAPMDRGGYTF.